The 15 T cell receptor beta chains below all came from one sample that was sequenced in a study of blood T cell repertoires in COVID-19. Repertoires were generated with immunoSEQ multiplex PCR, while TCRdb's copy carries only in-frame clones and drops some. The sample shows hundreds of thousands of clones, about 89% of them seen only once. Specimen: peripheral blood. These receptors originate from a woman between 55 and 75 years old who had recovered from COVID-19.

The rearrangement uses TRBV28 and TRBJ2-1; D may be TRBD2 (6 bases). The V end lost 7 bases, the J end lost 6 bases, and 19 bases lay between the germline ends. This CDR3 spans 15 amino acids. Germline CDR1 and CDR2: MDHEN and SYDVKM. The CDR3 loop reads CASTPGSLGGNEQFF. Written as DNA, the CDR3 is TGTGCCAGCACCCCCGGGAGTCTAGGTGGCAATGAGCAGTTCTTC.

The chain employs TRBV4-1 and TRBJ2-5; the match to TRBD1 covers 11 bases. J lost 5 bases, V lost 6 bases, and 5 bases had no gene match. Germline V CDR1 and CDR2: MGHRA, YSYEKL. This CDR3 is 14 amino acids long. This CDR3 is CASRRTGGKETQYF. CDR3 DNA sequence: TGCGCCAGCAGAAGGACAGGGGGCAAGGAGACCCAGTACTTC.

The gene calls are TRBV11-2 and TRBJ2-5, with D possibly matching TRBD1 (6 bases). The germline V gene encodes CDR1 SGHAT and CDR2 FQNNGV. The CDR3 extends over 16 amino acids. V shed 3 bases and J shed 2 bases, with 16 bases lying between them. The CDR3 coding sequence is TGTGCCAGCAGCTTTGGGACACTCGACCGTCAAGAGACCCAGTACTTC. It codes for CASSFGTLDRQETQYF.

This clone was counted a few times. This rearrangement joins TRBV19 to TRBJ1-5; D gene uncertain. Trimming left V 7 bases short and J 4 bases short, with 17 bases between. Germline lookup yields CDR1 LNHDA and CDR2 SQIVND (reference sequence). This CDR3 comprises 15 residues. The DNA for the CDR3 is TGTGCCAGTATTTCGGGCTGGGAGGAAAATCAGCCCCAGCATTTT. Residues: CASISGWEENQPQHF.

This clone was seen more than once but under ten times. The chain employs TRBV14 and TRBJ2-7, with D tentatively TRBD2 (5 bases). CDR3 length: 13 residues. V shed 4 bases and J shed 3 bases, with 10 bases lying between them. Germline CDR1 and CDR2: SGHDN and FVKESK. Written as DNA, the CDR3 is TGTGCCAGCAGCCCCACAGCGGACTACGAGCAGTACTTC. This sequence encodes CASSPTADYEQYF.

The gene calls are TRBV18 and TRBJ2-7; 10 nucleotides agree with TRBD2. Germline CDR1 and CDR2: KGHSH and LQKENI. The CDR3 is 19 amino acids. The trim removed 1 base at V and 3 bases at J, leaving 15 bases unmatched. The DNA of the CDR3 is TGTGCCAGCTCACCACAAGAAATAGCGGGGGGCTATACCTACTACGAGCAGTACTTC. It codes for CASSPQEIAGGYTYYEQYF. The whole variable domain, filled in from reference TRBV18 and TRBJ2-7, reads NAGVMQNPRHLVRRRGQEARLRCSPMKGHSHVYWYRQLPEEGLKFMVYLQKENIIDESGMPKERFSAEFPKEGPSILRIQQVVRGDSAAYFCASSPQEIAGGYTYYEQYFGPGTRLTVT.

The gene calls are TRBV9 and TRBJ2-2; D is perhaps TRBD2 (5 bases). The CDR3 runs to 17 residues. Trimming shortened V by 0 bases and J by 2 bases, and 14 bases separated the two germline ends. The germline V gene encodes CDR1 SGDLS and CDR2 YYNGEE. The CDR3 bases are TGTGCCAGCAGCGTAGCACGTCGGGGAATCAACACCGGGGAGCTGTTTTTT. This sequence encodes CASSVARRGINTGELFF.

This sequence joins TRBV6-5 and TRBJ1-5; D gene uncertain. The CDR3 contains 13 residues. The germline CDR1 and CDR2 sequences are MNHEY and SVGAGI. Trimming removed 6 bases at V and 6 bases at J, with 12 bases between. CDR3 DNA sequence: TGTGCCAGCAGAGTAGAGGGCGGTCAGCCCCAGCATTTT. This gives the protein CASRVEGGQPQHF.

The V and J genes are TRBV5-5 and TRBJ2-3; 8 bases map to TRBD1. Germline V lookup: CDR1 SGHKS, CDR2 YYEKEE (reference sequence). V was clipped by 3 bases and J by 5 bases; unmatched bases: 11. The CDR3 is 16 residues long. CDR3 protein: CASSSHPGGYGDTQYF. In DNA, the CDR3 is TGTGCCAGCAGCTCCCACCCAGGGGGCTATGGAGATACGCAGTATTTT.

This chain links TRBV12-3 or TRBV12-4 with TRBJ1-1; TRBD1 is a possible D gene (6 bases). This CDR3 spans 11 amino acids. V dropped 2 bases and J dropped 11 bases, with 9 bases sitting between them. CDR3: CASSLWGQAFF. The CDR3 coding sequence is TGTGCCAGCAGTTTATGGGGGCAGGCTTTCTTT.

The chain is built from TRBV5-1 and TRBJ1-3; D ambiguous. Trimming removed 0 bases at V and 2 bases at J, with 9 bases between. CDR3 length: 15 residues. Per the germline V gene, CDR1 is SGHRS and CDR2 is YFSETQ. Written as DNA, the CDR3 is TGCGCCAGCAGCTTGGCCGGGGTACCTGGAAACACCATATATTTT. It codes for CASSLAGVPGNTIYF.

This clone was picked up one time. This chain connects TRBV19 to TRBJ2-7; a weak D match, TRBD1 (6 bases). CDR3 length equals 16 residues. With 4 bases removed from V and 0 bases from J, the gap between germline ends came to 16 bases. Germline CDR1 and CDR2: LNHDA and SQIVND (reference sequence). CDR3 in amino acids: CASSRPGQGSSYEQYF. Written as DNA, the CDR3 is TGTGCCAGTAGTAGGCCCGGGCAGGGGAGCTCCTACGAGCAGTACTTC.

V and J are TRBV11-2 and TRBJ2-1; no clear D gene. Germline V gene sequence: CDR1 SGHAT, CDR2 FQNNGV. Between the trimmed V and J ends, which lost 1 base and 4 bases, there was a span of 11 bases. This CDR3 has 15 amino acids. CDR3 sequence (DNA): TGTGCCAGCAGCTTAGGTGCGGCAGCATACAATGAGCAGTTCTTC. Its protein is CASSLGAAAYNEQFF.

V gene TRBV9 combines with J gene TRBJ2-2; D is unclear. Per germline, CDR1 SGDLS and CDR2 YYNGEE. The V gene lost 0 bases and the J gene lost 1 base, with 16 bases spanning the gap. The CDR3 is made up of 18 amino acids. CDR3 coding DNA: TGTGCCAGCAGCGTAGATGGAGCCCTGACCTTGAACACCGGGGAGCTGTTTTTT. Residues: CASSVDGALTLNTGELFF.

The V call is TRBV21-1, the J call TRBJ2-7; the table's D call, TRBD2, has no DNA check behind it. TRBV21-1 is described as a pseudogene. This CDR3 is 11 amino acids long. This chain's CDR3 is CASNGSYEQYF. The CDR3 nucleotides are TGTGCCAGCAACGGCTCCTACGAGCAGTACTTC.